This T cell receptor (beta chain) derives from a study of PD-1 blockade in classical Hodgkin lymphoma. Worth noting for this clone: What it binds is unknown.

The time point was: cycle 4 day 1 (C4D1), after five to seven weeks of nivolumab. Relapse after autologous stem cell transplantation occurred in every patient, and brentuximab vedotin exposure varied. The germline V gene has CDR1 MDHEN and CDR2 SYDVKM. CDR3 length equals 14 residues. The V end was cut by 5 bases, the J end by 0 bases, with 10 bases between. Data came from immunoSEQ multiplex PCR; TCRdb stores just in-frame clones and leaves some out. The sample holds about 64,000 clones, around nine tenths seen once. Whole-study findings and limits: Reports described newly diagnosed patients as having lower baseline TCR diversity than healthy donors. Complete responders matched newly diagnosed patients in baseline diversity. Differences between repertoires have undefined causes, possibly disease activity or prior therapy. TCR diversity in CD4+, not CD8+, cells rose significantly by C4D1.

The TCR was taken from a human donor with classical Hodgkin lymphoma. The sequenced sample was peripheral blood mononuclear cells (PBMCs), obtained before the fourth cycle of nivolumab. The rearrangement uses TRBV28 and TRBJ1-1, with D unclear. The CDR3, as DNA: TGTGCCAGCAGTCCCCCGACGGTGAACACTGAAGCTTTCTTT. The encoded protein is CASSPPTVNTEAFF.